This T cell receptor (beta chain) was sequenced during a study of post-analysis software for immune sequencing data (dated by TCRdb to 2014 to 2015). Looking at the study overall: Relapsing-remitting, secondary progressive and progressive-relapsing multiple sclerosis were recorded as disease courses, and subtype annotation was lacking for some patients. The multiple sclerosis patient repertoires were compared with more than 9 previously published healthy control repertoires from donors aged about 6 to 28 years. A subset of samples was prepared in parallel using single-end sample barcoding, then pooled and co-amplified after Illumina adapter ligation.

Libraries were made using PCR. This sample was sequenced with an Illumina HiSeq 2500. To reduce PCR and sequencing biases, unique molecular identifiers were built into the TCR beta cDNA libraries. Some 500,000 cDNA molecules were obtained for every 1 to 10 million input T cells, so each molecule roughly corresponded to one T cell. The patient libraries were prepared and sequenced using the same protocol as the earlier healthy control dataset. Samples belonging to the same batch were prepared together, multiplexed and sequenced on a shared HiSeq lane. Under the source paper's analysis protocol: MIGEC handled the raw barcoded reads, throwing out single-read molecular identifier groups before consensus assembly and CDR3 extraction. VDJtools was used for post-analysis of the clonotype tables, with diversity normalized by down-sampling every dataset to the smallest sample size. In repertoire overlap clustering, CDR3 amino acid sequences, but not nucleotide sequences, were matched to correct batch-related cross-sample contamination. TCRdb reran the public reads through fastp at Q25 and MiXCR, keeping productive beta chains. Records with the same CDR3 protein are collapsed into one entry carrying the most frequent genes and DNA. What appears here as the V and J calls and clone size reflects TCRdb's work, not the paper's. This sample is represented by 600,000 to 700,000 distinct CDR3 sequences; about 60% of them were singletons. Around 11% of the sample comes from the top ten.

To demonstrate the VDJtools post-analysis software, the study profiled TCR beta repertoires from the peripheral blood of about a dozen young patients with multiple sclerosis. Multiple sclerosis patients were children and adolescents aged roughly 6 to 15 years. In the case of this clonotype: The antigen it binds to is not known. Base qualities are not at hand, and no much larger clone is one base apart.

General conclusions and limits of the study: The control group was slightly older than the multiple sclerosis patient group. Normalized Chao1 diversity was significantly lower in multiple sclerosis patients than controls, suggesting substantial peripheral T-cell clonal expansion. When samples were clustered directly using the F measure, samples prepared in the same batch co-clustered strongly, which prompted a batch-effect correction.

Sequencing input: blood. This TCR derives from a girl aged 2 to 9 with multiple sclerosis.

The nucleotide sequence reads as follows: TGTGCCAGCAGCTTAGTGTCAGGAGCTCAGTATTTT. This codes for CASSLVSGAQYF. Recombination linked TRBV7-8 to TRBJ2-3; the D gene identity is not certain. CDR1 and CDR2 were assigned from the germline V gene as SGHVS and FQNEAQ. Taken from cysteine to phenylalanine, the CDR3 has 12 residues. Solely the CDR3 DNA is kept, with 36 bases framed from the first base. V was cut back by 1 base and J by 12 bases, leaving a gap of 11 bases between them.